This T cell receptor beta chain came from a study of blood T cell repertoires in COVID-19. Looking at the study overall: Acute and convalescent COVID-19 samples came from the United States, Italy and Spain.

Participant ages covered roughly 18 to 90 years across about two dozen US areas. Donors in Cohort 3 who had recovered were those with two negative PCRs, healthcare professional clearance, or resolution of their symptoms. Using immunoSEQ multiplex PCR, the repertoire was profiled, and TCRdb retains in-frame clones only, with some absent. The data show about 240,000 clones, around 89% seen once. This clone was seen a few times. The length of the CDR3 is 12 residues. Germline V gene lookup returns CDR1 MDHEN and CDR2 SYDVKM. With 6 bases removed from V and 6 bases from J, the gap between germline ends came to 10 bases.

The sequence came from a young woman who had recovered from COVID-19. This chain links TRBV28 with TRBJ2-3, with D uncertain. Sequenced input: PBMCs or T cells enriched from blood (not recorded which). The CDR3 region has the DNA TGTGCCAGCAGGTCGTCGCGGGATACGCAGTATTTT. It yields the protein CASRSSRDTQYF.